The rows below give T cell receptor beta chains drawn from one sample of a study of CD8 T cells in Susac syndrome. TCRdb redid the calling of the immunoSEQ multiplex PCR reads with MiXCR, one entry per CDR3 protein. The sample has some 94,000 distinct CDR3 sequences, about 94% seen once. Material for sequencing was CD4+ T cells from PBMCs. The source of these receptors is a human donor with Susac syndrome. Both conserved end residues are part of each CDR3. The order of the fields is V gene, D gene, clone size, J gene, CDR3 protein, CDR3 DNA. A D gene is named only where the DNA matches it firmly. Size values are once, few and many counts, or a class for expanded clones, and some rows have none.

v_call: TRBV7-6; d_call: -; clone_size: few; j_call: TRBJ2-1; cdr3_aa: CASSLAGGTPNEQFF; cdr3_nt: TGTGCCAGCAGCTTAGCGGGGGGCACTCCAAATGAGCAGTTCTTC
v_call: TRBV30; d_call: -; clone_size: -; j_call: TRBJ2-5; cdr3_aa: CAWRSGMETQYF; cdr3_nt: TGTGCCTGGAGGAGTGGAATGGAGACCCAGTACTTC
v_call: TRBV7-9; d_call: -; clone_size: once; j_call: TRBJ2-1; cdr3_aa: CASSRQTNEQFF; cdr3_nt: TGTGCCAGCAGCAGACAGACCAATGAGCAGTTCTTC
v_call: TRBV24-1; d_call: -; clone_size: -; j_call: TRBJ1-1; cdr3_aa: CATSDGHHLTEAFF; cdr3_nt: TGTGCCACCAGTGATGGACACCATCTGACTGAAGCTTTCTTT
v_call: TRBV7-9; d_call: -; clone_size: -; j_call: TRBJ2-7; cdr3_aa: CASSLGTQLGQYF; cdr3_nt: TGTGCCAGCAGCTTAGGCACCCAGCTGGGGCAGTACTTC
v_call: TRBV7-2; d_call: TRBD2; clone_size: -; j_call: TRBJ2-1; cdr3_aa: CASSQRTSGHNEQFF; cdr3_nt: TGTGCCAGCAGTCAGAGGACTAGCGGACACAATGAGCAGTTCTTC
v_call: TRBV24-1; d_call: -; clone_size: -; j_call: TRBJ2-1; cdr3_aa: CATSVISYNEQFF; cdr3_nt: TGTGCCACCAGTGTAATTTCCTACAATGAGCAGTTCTTC
v_call: TRBV2; d_call: -; clone_size: -; j_call: TRBJ2-2; cdr3_aa: CASSGGGSNTGELFF; cdr3_nt: TGTGCCAGCAGTGGAGGAGGCTCGAACACCGGGGAGCTGTTTTTT
v_call: TRBV6-5; d_call: TRBD1; clone_size: once; j_call: TRBJ1-2; cdr3_aa: CASGQGDGYTF; cdr3_nt: TGTGCCAGTGGACAGGGGGATGGCTACACCTTC
v_call: TRBV15; d_call: -; clone_size: few; j_call: TRBJ2-3; cdr3_aa: CATSRDTEDTQYF; cdr3_nt: TGTGCCACCAGCAGAGATACCGAGGATACGCAGTATTTT
v_call: TRBV2; d_call: -; clone_size: -; j_call: TRBJ1-5; cdr3_aa: CASSAATNQPQHF; cdr3_nt: TGTGCCAGCAGTGCTGCAACCAATCAGCCCCAGCATTTT
v_call: TRBV24-1; d_call: TRBD1; clone_size: few; j_call: TRBJ2-7; cdr3_aa: CATSDERQGSREQYF; cdr3_nt: TGTGCCACCAGTGACGAAAGACAGGGATCAAGAGAGCAGTACTTC
v_call: TRBV15; d_call: -; clone_size: -; j_call: TRBJ1-2; cdr3_aa: CATSRTGVGSYGYTF; cdr3_nt: TGTGCCACCAGCAGGACGGGGGTTGGGAGCTATGGCTACACCTTC
v_call: TRBV20-1; d_call: -; clone_size: -; j_call: TRBJ2-1; cdr3_aa: CSAGRYNEQFF; cdr3_nt: TGCAGTGCTGGCCGTTACAATGAGCAGTTCTTC
v_call: TRBV20-1; d_call: -; clone_size: -; j_call: TRBJ2-3; cdr3_aa: CSARDHSGQALDTQYF; cdr3_nt: TGCAGTGCTAGAGATCATTCAGGCCAGGCCCTAGATACGCAGTATTTT
v_call: TRBV7-8; d_call: TRBD2; clone_size: -; j_call: TRBJ2-5; cdr3_aa: CASSLMAGGQETQYF; cdr3_nt: TGTGCCAGCAGCTTGATGGCGGGAGGGCAGGAGACCCAGTACTTC
v_call: TRBV28; d_call: -; clone_size: -; j_call: TRBJ1-6; cdr3_aa: CASSPTVLDARNF; cdr3_nt: TGTGCCAGCAGTCCGACAGTGCTTGATGCTCGGAACTTT
v_call: TRBV3-1; d_call: -; clone_size: -; j_call: TRBJ1-5; cdr3_aa: CASSQAGINQPQHF; cdr3_nt: TGTGCCAGCAGCCAAGCAGGAATCAATCAGCCCCAGCATTTT
v_call: TRBV7-8; d_call: -; clone_size: -; j_call: TRBJ2-3; cdr3_aa: CASSLASRDTQYF; cdr3_nt: TGTGCCAGCAGCTTAGCGTCGCGGGATACGCAGTATTTT
v_call: TRBV20-1; d_call: TRBD2; clone_size: -; j_call: TRBJ2-3; cdr3_aa: CSARGSGGGEDTQYF; cdr3_nt: TGCAGTGCTAGAGGAAGCGGCGGGGGGGAAGATACGCAGTATTTT
v_call: TRBV7-2; d_call: TRBD2; clone_size: -; j_call: TRBJ2-1; cdr3_aa: CASSLMFSRTGGNEQFF; cdr3_nt: TGTGCCAGCAGCTTAATGTTCTCGAGGACGGGAGGGAATGAGCAGTTCTTC
v_call: TRBV3-1; d_call: -; clone_size: -; j_call: TRBJ1-2; cdr3_aa: CASSHEESGYTF; cdr3_nt: TGTGCCAGCAGCCATGAGGAGAGTGGCTACACCTTC
v_call: TRBV2; d_call: TRBD1; clone_size: once; j_call: TRBJ2-7; cdr3_aa: CASKRNRGPYEQYF; cdr3_nt: TGTGCCAGCAAGCGAAACAGGGGACCCTACGAGCAGTACTTC
v_call: TRBV7-9; d_call: -; clone_size: -; j_call: TRBJ2-4; cdr3_aa: CASSSNLIGLAKNIQYF; cdr3_nt: TGTGCCAGCAGCTCTAACCTTATTGGGCTAGCCAAAAACATTCAGTACTTC
v_call: TRBV5-5; d_call: -; clone_size: -; j_call: TRBJ2-1; cdr3_aa: CASSWGGGGLPDEQFF; cdr3_nt: TGTGCCAGCAGCTGGGGGGGAGGGGGCCTCCCAGATGAGCAGTTCTTC
v_call: TRBV30; d_call: -; clone_size: -; j_call: TRBJ1-2; cdr3_aa: CAYLSWEGAGGNGYTF; cdr3_nt: TGTGCCTACCTCTCCTGGGAAGGGGCAGGTGGGAATGGCTACACCTTC
v_call: TRBV5-4; d_call: -; clone_size: -; j_call: TRBJ2-2; cdr3_aa: CASSSVAVGTGELFF; cdr3_nt: TGTGCCAGCAGCTCCGTAGCGGTAGGCACCGGGGAGCTGTTTTTT
v_call: TRBV7-9; d_call: TRBD1; clone_size: -; j_call: TRBJ2-1; cdr3_aa: CASSLEQGTEQFF; cdr3_nt: TGTGCCAGCAGCTTAGAACAGGGGACTGAGCAGTTCTTC
v_call: TRBV12-3/TRBV12-4; d_call: TRBD1; clone_size: -; j_call: TRBJ1-1; cdr3_aa: CASSLEQGPEAFF; cdr3_nt: TGTGCCAGCAGCCTCGAACAGGGGCCTGAAGCTTTCTTT
v_call: TRBV30; d_call: -; clone_size: -; j_call: TRBJ1-6; cdr3_aa: CAWENNSPLHF; cdr3_nt: TGTGCCTGGGAGAATAATTCACCCCTCCACTTT
v_call: TRBV6-5; d_call: -; clone_size: -; j_call: TRBJ2-3; cdr3_aa: CASSSTGGRPDTQYF; cdr3_nt: TGTGCCAGCAGTTCCACGGGGGGCCGGCCAGATACGCAGTATTTT
v_call: TRBV14; d_call: -; clone_size: few; j_call: TRBJ2-3; cdr3_aa: CASSQVGRTDTQYF; cdr3_nt: TGTGCCAGCAGCCAAGTTGGCCGCACAGATACGCAGTATTTT
v_call: TRBV5-4; d_call: TRBD2; clone_size: -; j_call: TRBJ2-5; cdr3_aa: CASSFWAGGETQYF; cdr3_nt: TGTGCCAGCAGCTTCTGGGCGGGGGGAGAGACCCAGTACTTC
v_call: TRBV12-3/TRBV12-4; d_call: -; clone_size: -; j_call: TRBJ1-5; cdr3_aa: CASRTGGDSNQPQHF; cdr3_nt: TGTGCCAGCAGGACGGGGGGGGATAGCAATCAGCCCCAGCATTTT
v_call: TRBV9; d_call: -; clone_size: -; j_call: TRBJ1-4; cdr3_aa: CASSLEGGYLEKLFF; cdr3_nt: TGTGCCAGCAGCCTAGAGGGAGGGTATTTGGAAAAACTGTTTTTT
v_call: TRBV5-1; d_call: -; clone_size: -; j_call: TRBJ1-2; cdr3_aa: CASRLDAGAYGYTF; cdr3_nt: TGCGCCAGCAGGCTTGATGCGGGGGCCTATGGCTACACCTTC
v_call: TRBV30; d_call: TRBD2; clone_size: -; j_call: TRBJ2-5; cdr3_aa: CALGRGETQYF; cdr3_nt: TGTGCCCTGGGGCGGGGGGAGACCCAGTACTTC
v_call: TRBV20-1; d_call: TRBD1; clone_size: -; j_call: TRBJ2-3; cdr3_aa: CSAPKGAGTDTQYF; cdr3_nt: TGCAGTGCCCCGAAGGGGGCAGGTACAGATACGCAGTATTTT
v_call: TRBV6-4; d_call: -; clone_size: -; j_call: TRBJ2-3; cdr3_aa: CASSDSDSNTDTQYF; cdr3_nt: TGTGCCAGCAGTGATTCCGACTCGAACACAGATACGCAGTATTTT
v_call: TRBV20-1; d_call: -; clone_size: -; j_call: TRBJ1-3; cdr3_aa: CSARERQDASGNTIYF; cdr3_nt: TGCAGTGCTAGAGAACGACAGGACGCCTCTGGAAACACCATATATTTT
v_call: TRBV24-1; d_call: TRBD2; clone_size: -; j_call: TRBJ2-5; cdr3_aa: CATSDSGLAGRETQYF; cdr3_nt: TGTGCCACCAGTGACTCGGGACTAGCCGGGAGAGAGACCCAGTACTTC
v_call: TRBV4-1; d_call: -; clone_size: -; j_call: TRBJ2-1; cdr3_aa: CASSPEGTYNEQFF; cdr3_nt: TGCGCCAGCAGCCCCGAGGGAACGTACAATGAGCAGTTCTTC
v_call: TRBV5-6; d_call: -; clone_size: few; j_call: TRBJ2-4; cdr3_aa: CASSQLQNEKNIQYF; cdr3_nt: TGTGCCAGCAGCCAGCTACAGAACGAAAAAAACATTCAGTACTTC
v_call: TRBV11-2; d_call: TRBD1; clone_size: -; j_call: TRBJ1-5; cdr3_aa: CASSSGTGRIHQPQHF; cdr3_nt: TGTGCCAGCAGCTCCGGGACAGGGCGCATCCATCAGCCCCAGCATTTT
v_call: TRBV15; d_call: -; clone_size: -; j_call: TRBJ2-3; cdr3_aa: CATSRAGLTDTQYF; cdr3_nt: TGTGCCACCAGCAGGGCGGGCCTCACAGATACGCAGTATTTT
v_call: TRBV4-3; d_call: -; clone_size: -; j_call: TRBJ2-7; cdr3_aa: CASSQEASEGEQYF; cdr3_nt: TGCGCCAGCAGCCAAGAAGCGAGCGAGGGCGAGCAGTACTTC
v_call: TRBV3-1; d_call: -; clone_size: -; j_call: TRBJ2-3; cdr3_aa: CASSSDRARTGTDTQYF; cdr3_nt: TGTGCCAGCAGCTCAGACCGTGCCCGTACAGGCACAGATACGCAGTATTTT
v_call: TRBV19; d_call: TRBD1; clone_size: -; j_call: TRBJ2-1; cdr3_aa: CASSIDRDRYNEQFF; cdr3_nt: TGTGCCAGTAGTATAGATCGGGACAGGTACAATGAGCAGTTCTTC
v_call: TRBV30; d_call: -; clone_size: once; j_call: TRBJ2-5; cdr3_aa: CAWSVTQGGETQYF; cdr3_nt: TGTGCCTGGAGTGTAACACAGGGAGGAGAGACCCAGTACTTC
v_call: TRBV20-1; d_call: -; clone_size: once; j_call: TRBJ2-5; cdr3_aa: CSARGGGEETQYF; cdr3_nt: TGCAGTGCTAGAGGCGGGGGCGAAGAGACCCAGTACTTC
v_call: TRBV15; d_call: TRBD1; clone_size: -; j_call: TRBJ1-4; cdr3_aa: CATSARLLGTVDEKLFF; cdr3_nt: TGTGCCACCAGCGCAAGACTTCTAGGGACAGTGGATGAAAAACTGTTTTTT